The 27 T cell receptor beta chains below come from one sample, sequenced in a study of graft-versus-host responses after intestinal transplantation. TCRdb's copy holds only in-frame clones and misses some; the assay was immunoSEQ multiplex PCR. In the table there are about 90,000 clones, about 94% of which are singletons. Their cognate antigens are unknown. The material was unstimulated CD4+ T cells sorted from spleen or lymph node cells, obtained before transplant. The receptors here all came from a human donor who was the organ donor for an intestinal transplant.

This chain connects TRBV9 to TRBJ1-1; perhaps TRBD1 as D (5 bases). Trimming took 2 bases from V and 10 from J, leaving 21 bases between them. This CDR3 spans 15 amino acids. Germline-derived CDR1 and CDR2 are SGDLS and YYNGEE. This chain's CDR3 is CASSVETSQGVSAFF. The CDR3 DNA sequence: TGTGCCAGCAGCGTGGAGACAAGCCAGGGAGTCTCAGCTTTCTTT.

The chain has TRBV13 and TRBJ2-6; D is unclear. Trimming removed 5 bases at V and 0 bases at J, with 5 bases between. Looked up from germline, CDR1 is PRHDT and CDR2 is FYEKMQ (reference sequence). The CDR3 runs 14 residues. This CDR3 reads CASSQDSGANVLTF. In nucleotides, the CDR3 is TGTGCCAGCAGCCAGGACTCTGGGGCCAACGTCCTGACTTTC.

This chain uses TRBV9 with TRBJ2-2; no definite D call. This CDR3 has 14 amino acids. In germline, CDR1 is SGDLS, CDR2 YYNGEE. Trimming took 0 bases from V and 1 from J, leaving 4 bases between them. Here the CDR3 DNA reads TGTGCCAGCAGCGTAGGAGGGAACACCGGGGAGCTGTTTTTT. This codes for CASSVGGNTGELFF.

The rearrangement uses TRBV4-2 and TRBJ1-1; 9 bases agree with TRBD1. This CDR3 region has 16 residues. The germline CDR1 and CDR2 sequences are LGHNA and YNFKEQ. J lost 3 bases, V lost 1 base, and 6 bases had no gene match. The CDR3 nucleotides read TGTGCCAGCAGCCAAGCTTCGACAGGGGGTGACACTGAAGCTTTCTTT. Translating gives CASSQASTGGDTEAFF.

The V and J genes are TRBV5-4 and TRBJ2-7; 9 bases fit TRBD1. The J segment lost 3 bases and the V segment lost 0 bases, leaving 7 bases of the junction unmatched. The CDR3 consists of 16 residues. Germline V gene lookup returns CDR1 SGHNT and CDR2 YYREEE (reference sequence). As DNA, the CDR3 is TGTGCCAGCAGCTTGGCCGGGACAGGGAAGTACTACGAGCAGTACTTC. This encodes CASSLAGTGKYYEQYF.

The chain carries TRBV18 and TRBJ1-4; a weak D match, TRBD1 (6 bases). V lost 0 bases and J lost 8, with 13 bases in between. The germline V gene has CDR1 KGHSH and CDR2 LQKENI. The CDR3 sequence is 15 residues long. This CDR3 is CASSPPRGAREKLFF. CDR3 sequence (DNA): TGTGCCAGCTCACCACCGCGGGGGGCGCGGGAAAAACTGTTTTTT.

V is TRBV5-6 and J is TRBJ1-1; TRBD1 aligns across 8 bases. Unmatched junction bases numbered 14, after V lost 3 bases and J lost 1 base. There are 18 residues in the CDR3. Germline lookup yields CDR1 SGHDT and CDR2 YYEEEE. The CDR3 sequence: CASSSRLDRGDENTEAFF. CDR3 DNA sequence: TGTGCCAGCAGCTCCCGCCTCGACAGGGGCGATGAGAACACTGAAGCTTTCTTT. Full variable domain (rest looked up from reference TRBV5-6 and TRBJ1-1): DAGVTQSPTHLIKTRGQQVTLRCSPKSGHDTVSWYQQALGQGPQFIFQYYEEEERQRGNFPDRFSGHQFPNYSSELNVNALLLGDSALYLCASSSRLDRGDENTEAFFGQGTRLTVV.

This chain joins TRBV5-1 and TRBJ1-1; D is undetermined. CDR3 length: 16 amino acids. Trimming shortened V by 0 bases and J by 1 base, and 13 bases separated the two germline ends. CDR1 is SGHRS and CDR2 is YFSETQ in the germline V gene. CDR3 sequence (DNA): TGCGCCAGCAGCTTGGTCGCGGGCAGCCAGAACACTGAAGCTTTCTTT. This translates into CASSLVAGSQNTEAFF.

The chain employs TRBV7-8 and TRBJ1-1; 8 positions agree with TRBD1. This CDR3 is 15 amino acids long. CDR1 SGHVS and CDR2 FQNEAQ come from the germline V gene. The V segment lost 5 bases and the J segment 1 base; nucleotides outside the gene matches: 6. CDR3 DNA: TGTGCCAGCAGCCGAGGGGGACAGGCGAACACTGAAGCTTTCTTT. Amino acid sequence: CASSRGGQANTEAFF.

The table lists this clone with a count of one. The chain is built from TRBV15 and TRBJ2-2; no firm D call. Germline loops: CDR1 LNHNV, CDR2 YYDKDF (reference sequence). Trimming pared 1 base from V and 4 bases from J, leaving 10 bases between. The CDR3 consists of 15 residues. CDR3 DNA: TGTGCCACCAGCAGAGGGATCTCAGCCACCGGGGAGCTGTTTTTT. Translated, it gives CATSRGISATGELFF.

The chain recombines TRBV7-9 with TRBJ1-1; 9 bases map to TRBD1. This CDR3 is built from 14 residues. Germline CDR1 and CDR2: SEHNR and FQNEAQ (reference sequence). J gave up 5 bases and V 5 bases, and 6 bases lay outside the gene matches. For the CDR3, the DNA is TGTGCCAGCAGCGCACAGGGGGCTAGGACTGAAGCTTTCTTT. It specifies CASSAQGARTEAFF.

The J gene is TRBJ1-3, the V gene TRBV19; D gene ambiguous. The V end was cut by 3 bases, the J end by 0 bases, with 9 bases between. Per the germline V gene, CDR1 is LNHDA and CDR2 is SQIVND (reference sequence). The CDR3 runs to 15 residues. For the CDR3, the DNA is TGTGCCAGTAGTATTGGGAGTAGCTCTGGAAACACCATATATTTT. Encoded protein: CASSIGSSSGNTIYF.

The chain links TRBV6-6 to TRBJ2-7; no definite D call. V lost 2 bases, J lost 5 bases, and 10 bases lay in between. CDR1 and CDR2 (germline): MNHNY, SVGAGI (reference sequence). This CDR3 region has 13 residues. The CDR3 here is CASSYGIRDEQYF. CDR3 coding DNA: TGTGCCAGCAGTTACGGTATAAGGGACGAGCAGTACTTC.

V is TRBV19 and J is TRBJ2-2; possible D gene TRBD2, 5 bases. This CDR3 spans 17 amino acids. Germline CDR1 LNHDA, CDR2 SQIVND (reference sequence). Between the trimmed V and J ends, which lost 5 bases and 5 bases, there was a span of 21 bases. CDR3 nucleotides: TGTGCCAGTAGTCCCTCGGGGTTAGCCAAGTCGACCGGGGAGCTGTTTTTT. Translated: CASSPSGLAKSTGELFF.

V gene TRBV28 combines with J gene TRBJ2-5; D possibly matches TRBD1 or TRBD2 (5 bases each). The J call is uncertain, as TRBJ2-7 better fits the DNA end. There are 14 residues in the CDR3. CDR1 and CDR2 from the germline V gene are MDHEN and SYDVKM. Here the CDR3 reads CASSLIRDLYEQYF. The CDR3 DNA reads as TGTGCCAGCAGTTTAATCAGGGACCTCTACGAGCAGTACTTC.

DNA of the CDR3: TGTGCCACCAGCAGAGAAGGCAGGGGGATTTCGGGCGGGGAGCTGTTTTTT. It is translated as CATSREGRGISGGELFF. V is TRBV15 and J is TRBJ2-2; 7 nucleotides match TRBD1. The CDR3 spans 17 residues. Germline CDR1 reads LNHNV; CDR2 reads YYDKDF (reference sequence). V was clipped by 0 bases and J by 7 bases; unmatched bases: 11. Full variable domain (outside the CDR3, taken from reference TRBV15 and TRBJ2-2): DAMVIQNPRYQVTQFGKPVTLSCSQTLNHNVMYWYQQKSSQAPKLLFHYYDKDFNNEADTPDNFQSRRPNTSFCFLDIRSPGLGDTAMYLCATSREGRGISGGELFFGEGSRLTVL.

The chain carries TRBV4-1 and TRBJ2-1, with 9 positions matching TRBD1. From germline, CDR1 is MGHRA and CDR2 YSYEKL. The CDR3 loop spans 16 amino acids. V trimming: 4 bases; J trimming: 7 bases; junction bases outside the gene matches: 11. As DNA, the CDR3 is TGCGCCAGCAGCCCAATTCCGGGACAGGGTCTAAATGAGCAGTTCTTC. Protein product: CASSPIPGQGLNEQFF.

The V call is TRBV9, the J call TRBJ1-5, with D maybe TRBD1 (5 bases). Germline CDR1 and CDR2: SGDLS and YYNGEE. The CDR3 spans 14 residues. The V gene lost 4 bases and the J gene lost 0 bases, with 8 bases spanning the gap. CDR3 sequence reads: CASSLDSSNQPQHF. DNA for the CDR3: TGTGCCAGCAGCCTAGACAGTAGCAATCAGCCCCAGCATTTT.

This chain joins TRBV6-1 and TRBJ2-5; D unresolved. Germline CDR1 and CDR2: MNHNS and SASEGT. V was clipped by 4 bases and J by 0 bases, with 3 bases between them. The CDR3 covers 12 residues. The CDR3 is CASSGYQETQYF. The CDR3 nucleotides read TGTGCCAGCAGTGGGTACCAAGAGACCCAGTACTTC.

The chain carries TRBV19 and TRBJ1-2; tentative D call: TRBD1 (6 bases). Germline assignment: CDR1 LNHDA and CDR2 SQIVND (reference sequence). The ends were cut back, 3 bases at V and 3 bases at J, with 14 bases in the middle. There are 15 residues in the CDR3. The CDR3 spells CASSMGSGAYYGYTF. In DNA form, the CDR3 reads TGTGCCAGTAGTATGGGATCGGGGGCCTACTATGGCTACACCTTC.

CDR3 protein: CASSRDTNYGYTF. CDR3 DNA sequence: TGTGCCAGCAGTCGTGACACTAACTATGGCTACACCTTC. The chain has TRBV6-8 and TRBJ1-2; D unclear. Trimming stripped 5 bases from V and 0 bases from J, with 7 bases between. This CDR3 has 13 residues. The germline V gene encodes CDR1 MNHGY and CDR2 SAAAGT.

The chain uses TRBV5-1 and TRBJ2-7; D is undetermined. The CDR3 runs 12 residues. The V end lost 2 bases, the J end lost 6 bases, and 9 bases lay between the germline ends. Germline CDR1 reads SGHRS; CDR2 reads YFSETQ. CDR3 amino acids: CASSFDMIEQYF. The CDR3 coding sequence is TGCGCCAGCAGCTTTGATATGATCGAGCAGTACTTC.

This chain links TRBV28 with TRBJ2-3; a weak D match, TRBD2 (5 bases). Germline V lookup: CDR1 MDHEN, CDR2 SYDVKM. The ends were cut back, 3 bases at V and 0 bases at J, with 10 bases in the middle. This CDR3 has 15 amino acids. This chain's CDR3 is CASSLIGISTDTQYF. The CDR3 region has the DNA TGTGCCAGCAGTTTGATCGGGATTAGCACAGATACGCAGTATTTT.

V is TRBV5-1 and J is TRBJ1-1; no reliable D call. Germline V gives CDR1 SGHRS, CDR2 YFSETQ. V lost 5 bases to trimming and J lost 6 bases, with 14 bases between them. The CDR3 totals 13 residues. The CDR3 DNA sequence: TGCGCCAGCAGTATTAACGGTCTCGCTGAAGCTTTCTTT. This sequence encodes CASSINGLAEAFF.

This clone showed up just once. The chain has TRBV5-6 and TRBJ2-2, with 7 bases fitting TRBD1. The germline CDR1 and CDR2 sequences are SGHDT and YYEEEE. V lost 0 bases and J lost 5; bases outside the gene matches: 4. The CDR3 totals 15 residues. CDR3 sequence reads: CASSLVDRVTGELFF. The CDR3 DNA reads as TGTGCCAGCAGCTTGGTTGACAGGGTAACCGGGGAGCTGTTTTTT.

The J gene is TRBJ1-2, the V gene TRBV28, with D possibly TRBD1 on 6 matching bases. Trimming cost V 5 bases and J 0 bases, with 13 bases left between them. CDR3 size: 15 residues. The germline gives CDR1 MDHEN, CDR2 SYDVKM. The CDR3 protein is CASSMGDTTNYGYTF. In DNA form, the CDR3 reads TGTGCCAGCAGTATGGGGGACACTACTAACTATGGCTACACCTTC.

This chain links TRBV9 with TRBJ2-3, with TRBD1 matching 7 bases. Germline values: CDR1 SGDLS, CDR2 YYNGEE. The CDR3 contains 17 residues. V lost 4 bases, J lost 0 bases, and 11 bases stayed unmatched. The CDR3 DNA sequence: TGTGCCAGCAGCCCCGTGGGGACAGTCCCTAGCACAGATACGCAGTATTTT. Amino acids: CASSPVGTVPSTDTQYF.